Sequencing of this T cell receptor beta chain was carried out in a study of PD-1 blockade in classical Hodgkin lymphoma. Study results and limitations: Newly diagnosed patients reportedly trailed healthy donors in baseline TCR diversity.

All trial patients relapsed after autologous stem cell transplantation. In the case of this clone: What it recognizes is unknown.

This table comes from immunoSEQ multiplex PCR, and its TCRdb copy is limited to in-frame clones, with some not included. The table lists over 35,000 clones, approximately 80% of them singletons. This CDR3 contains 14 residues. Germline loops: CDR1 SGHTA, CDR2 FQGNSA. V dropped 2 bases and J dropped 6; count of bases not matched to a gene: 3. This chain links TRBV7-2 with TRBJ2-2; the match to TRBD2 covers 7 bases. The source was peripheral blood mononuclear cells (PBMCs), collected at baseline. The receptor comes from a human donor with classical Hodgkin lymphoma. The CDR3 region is CASSLRTRAGELFF. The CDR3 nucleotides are TGTGCCAGCAGCTTACGGACTAGGGCCGGGGAGCTGTTTTTT.